The clone carrying this T cell receptor beta chain was observed a handful of times. The record originates from a study of T-cell reconstitution after alpha-beta-depleted transplantation in children. Construction of the TCRbeta library involved unique molecular identifiers. TCRdb fed the PCR reads into MiXCR, producing one record per CDR3 protein. The repertoire holds a few hundred thousand distinct CDR3 sequences, with 9.9% as singletons. The germline CDR1 and CDR2 sequences are SSHAT and FNYEAQ (reference sequence). This CDR3 spans 13 amino acids. V shed 2 bases and J shed 5 bases, with 10 bases lying between them.

The chain recombines TRBV7-7 with TRBJ2-7; possible D gene TRBD1, 5 bases. The source is a human donor who donated a stem cell graft to a child with SCID. The starting material was PBMCs from the stem cell graft donor, obtained from the stem cell graft. The CDR3 DNA reads as TGTGCCAGCAGCTTAAGCAGGGCCGACGAGCAGTACTTC. This encodes CASSLSRADEQYF.